Each of the 27 T cell receptor beta chains below was sequenced from the same sample in a study of technical replicates of blood from several donors (dated by TCRdb to the late 2010s). The library relied on the immunoSEQ multiplex PCR assay. TCRdb took this table from immuneACCESS and kept in-frame rearrangements with V and J called. Such tables lack part of the clones; where checked against another copy, unresolved V genes explain under half of the gap, and the rest is unexplained. The sample yields roughly 80,000 clones; approximately 90% were counted once. 0.35% to 0.45% of the sample comes from the top ten. Sample: T cells isolated from PBMCs. The receptors were sampled from a human donor in good health.

The chain links TRBV30 to TRBJ2-2; a weak D match, TRBD1 (6 bases). CDR1 GTSNPN and CDR2 SVGIG come from the germline V gene (reference sequence). The CDR3 consists of 15 residues. V lost 3 bases, J lost 4 bases, and 15 bases lay in between. CDR3: CAWRSTGLSTGELFF. The CDR3 DNA sequence: TGTGCCTGGAGGTCCACAGGGTTGAGCACCGGGGAGCTGTTTTTT.

The V and J genes are TRBV11-3 and TRBJ2-5; 8 nucleotides agree with TRBD2. J was trimmed by 1 base and V by 3 bases; bases with no gene match: 4. CDR1 is SGHNT, CDR2 YENEEA, per germline. The CDR3 has 15 residues. The CDR3 loop reads CASSFGLASQETQYF. The CDR3 DNA reads TGTGCCAGCAGCTTCGGACTAGCTAGCCAAGAGACCCAGTACTTC.

The sample holds one count of this clone. J is TRBJ1-4 and V is TRBV19, with D possibly TRBD1 on 6 matching bases. This CDR3 spans 15 amino acids. Germline V gene sequence: CDR1 LNHDA, CDR2 SQIVND (reference sequence). V was pared by 3 bases and J by 5 bases, with 13 bases between. The CDR3 reads CASSILGQPNEKLFF. The CDR3, as DNA: TGTGCCAGTAGTATCCTAGGACAGCCCAATGAAAAACTGTTTTTT.

This chain joins TRBV4-2 and TRBJ1-2; D is unclear. The V and J ends lost 4 bases and 8 bases respectively, with 17 bases between them. The CDR3 is 14 residues long. The germline V gene encodes CDR1 LGHNA and CDR2 YNFKEQ. CDR3 DNA: TGTGCCAGCAGCCCAGCCGGGAACTATGCGGGCTACACCTTC. Its protein product is CASSPAGNYAGYTF.

The rearrangement links TRBV13 to TRBJ2-3, with 9 bases aligning to TRBD2. Per germline, CDR1 PRHDT and CDR2 FYEKMQ (reference sequence). V dropped 2 bases and J dropped 1; count of bases not matched to a gene: 4. The CDR3 contains 16 residues. CDR3 DNA: TGTGCCAGCAGCTTACGACTAGCGGAGGGCACAGATACGCAGTATTTT. Translating gives CASSLRLAEGTDTQYF. The variable domain in full, completed from reference TRBV13 and TRBJ2-3, reads AAGVIQSPRHLIKEKRETATLKCYPIPRHDTVYWYQQGPGQDPQFLISFYEKMQSDKGSIPDRFSAQQFSDYHSELNMSSLELGDSALYFCASSLRLAEGTDTQYFGPGTRLTVL.

This clone was recorded once. V and J are TRBV13 and TRBJ2-7; TRBD1 might be the D (5 bases). The CDR3 has 15 residues. Germline assignment: CDR1 PRHDT and CDR2 FYEKMQ (reference sequence). V dropped 5 bases and J dropped 2 bases, with 16 bases sitting between them. CDR3 region: CASSAPQGPPYEQYF. As DNA, the CDR3 is TGTGCCAGCAGCGCCCCCCAGGGCCCTCCCTACGAGCAGTACTTC.

The gene calls are TRBV6-1 and TRBJ1-2, with D unclear. V was clipped by 1 base and J by 3 bases, with 3 bases between them. Germline V gene lookup returns CDR1 MNHNS and CDR2 SASEGT. The length of the CDR3 is 12 residues. Here the CDR3 DNA reads TGTGCCAGCAGTGAAGGGCACTATGGCTACACCTTC. Translation gives CASSEGHYGYTF.

This chain uses TRBV19 with TRBJ2-7, with 8 bases aligning to TRBD2. Germline V lookup: CDR1 LNHDA, CDR2 SQIVND (reference sequence). Trimming at V came to 2 bases and at J to 3 bases, leaving 9 bases not matched to a gene. The CDR3 is 16 residues long. CDR3: CASSISGSGRFYEQYF. The DNA for the CDR3 is TGTGCCAGTAGTATATCAGGAAGCGGGAGATTCTACGAGCAGTACTTC.

V gene TRBV5-6 combines with J gene TRBJ2-1; TRBD2 matches 10 bases. The CDR3 is 13 amino acids. In germline, CDR1 is SGHDT, CDR2 YYEEEE. With 0 bases clipped from V and 15 bases from J, the junction kept 6 bases outside the gene matches. As DNA, the CDR3 is TGTGCCAGCAGCTTGGCCTGGACTAGCGGTTTGTTCTTC. Translated, it gives CASSLAWTSGLFF.

The V gene is TRBV18, the J gene TRBJ2-1; 8 bases fit TRBD2. J gave up 8 bases and V 4 bases, and 4 bases lay outside the gene matches. Germline assignment: CDR1 KGHSH and CDR2 LQKENI. This CDR3 comprises 13 residues. This chain's CDR3 is CASSLAGGYEQFF. DNA for the CDR3: TGTGCCAGCTCACTGGCGGGAGGCTATGAGCAGTTCTTC.

This clone has a handful of counts. This sequence joins TRBV18 and TRBJ2-2; TRBD1 aligns across 10 bases. The CDR3 loop spans 15 amino acids. The germline V gene encodes CDR1 KGHSH and CDR2 LQKENI. V lost 5 bases to trimming and J lost 10 bases; unmatched junction nucleotides: 10. The CDR3 protein is CASSDPGTGELELFF. CDR3 nucleotide sequence: TGTGCCAGCTCAGATCCCGGGACAGGGGAGTTGGAGCTGTTTTTT.

The chain links TRBV6-5 to TRBJ2-1, with 9 bases lining up with TRBD1. Germline lookup yields CDR1 MNHEY and CDR2 SVGAGI. Trimming at V came to 5 bases and at J to 6 bases, leaving 5 bases not matched to a gene. The CDR3 spans 14 residues. The CDR3 DNA follows: TGTGCCAGCAGTCCGACGACAGGGGGCAATGAGCAGTTCTTC. Protein: CASSPTTGGNEQFF.

The V and J genes are TRBV6-6 and TRBJ2-2; 8 bases are a match to TRBD2. Germline V gene data show CDR1 as MNHNY and CDR2 as SVGAGI (reference sequence). Trimming removed 2 bases from V and 6 bases from J; junction bases left unmatched: 2. CDR3 length: 14 residues. The CDR3 DNA reads TGTGCCAGCAGTTACCTCGGGAGGGCCGGGGAGCTGTTTTTT. Translating it yields CASSYLGRAGELFF.

The rearrangement links TRBV5-1 to TRBJ2-7; D possibly corresponds to TRBD2 (6 bases). The length of the CDR3 is 15 residues. V lost 4 bases and J 6 bases, leaving 20 bases between the germline ends. Germline V gene sequence: CDR1 SGHRS, CDR2 YFSETQ. The CDR3 region is CASSPGRGEPSEQYF. Here the CDR3 DNA reads TGCGCCAGCAGCCCCGGGCGGGGAGAACCCTCCGAGCAGTACTTC.

This sequence joins TRBV18 and TRBJ1-4, with 8 positions matching TRBD1. The CDR3 sequence is 14 residues long. Per germline, CDR1 KGHSH and CDR2 LQKENI. V dropped 5 bases and J dropped 11; count of bases not matched to a gene: 10. The CDR3 loop reads CASSSGTGLGKLFF. The CDR3 DNA sequence: TGTGCCAGCTCATCGGGGACAGGCTTAGGGAAACTGTTTTTT.

The chain couples TRBV21-1 to TRBJ1-2; the table names TRBD1, a call not compared with the DNA. TRBV21-1 is a documented pseudogene. CDR3 size: 15 residues. The CDR3 spells CASSDYRGRRYGYTF. The DNA of the CDR3 is TGTGCCAGCAGCGATTACAGGGGGCGGAGGTATGGCTACACCTTC.

The chain has TRBV27 and TRBJ1-1, with 8 bases aligning to TRBD1. The CDR3 sequence is 14 residues long. Germline V gene sequence: CDR1 MNHEY, CDR2 SMNVEV (reference sequence). Trimming at V came to 2 bases and at J to 9 bases, leaving 8 bases not matched to a gene. CDR3 DNA sequence: TGTGCCAGCAGTTTAAGGCAGGGGGCTCGGAAAGCTTTCTTT. It codes for CASSLRQGARKAFF.

The V and J genes are TRBV28 and TRBJ2-3; 11 nucleotides line up with TRBD2. The ends lost 1 base at V and 2 bases at J; junction bases unmatched: 11. Germline lookup yields CDR1 MDHEN and CDR2 SYDVKM. This CDR3 comprises 19 residues. CDR3 residues: CASSLFILAGGSNTDTQYF. The CDR3 DNA follows: TGTGCCAGCAGTTTATTCATCCTAGCGGGAGGATCCAACACAGATACGCAGTATTTT.

The rearrangement links TRBV27 to TRBJ2-7; 7 nucleotides align to TRBD2. V shed 5 bases, J shed 1 base, and the junction held 5 bases outside the gene matches. The CDR3 spans 14 residues. Germline CDR1 reads MNHEY; CDR2 reads SMNVEV (reference sequence). Here the CDR3 DNA reads TGTGCCAGCAGTCACGGACTAGTTTCCTACGAGCAGTACTTC. Its translation: CASSHGLVSYEQYF.

V gene TRBV6-5 combines with J gene TRBJ1-1; 9 bases map to TRBD1. From germline, CDR1 is MNHEY and CDR2 SVGAGI. This CDR3 comprises 13 residues. V dropped 5 bases and J dropped 3; count of bases not matched to a gene: 1. The CDR3 spells CASSRTGDTEAFF. In DNA form, the CDR3 reads TGTGCCAGCAGTCGGACAGGGGACACTGAAGCTTTCTTT.

Of note for this clone: The same CDR3 arises from other DNA sequences in this sample as well. V usage is TRBV11-2 and J usage is TRBJ1-1, with 9 bases matching TRBD1. This CDR3 comprises 15 residues. Germline V gene data show CDR1 as SGHAT and CDR2 as FQNNGV. The trim removed 5 bases at V and 0 bases at J, leaving 4 bases unmatched. The DNA for the CDR3 is TGTGCCAGCAGCCTGACAGGGGGGATGAACACTGAAGCTTTCTTT. Amino acids: CASSLTGGMNTEAFF.

The genes are TRBV7-2 and TRBJ2-2; TRBD2 matches 8 bases. CDR1 is SGHTA, CDR2 FQGNSA, per germline. V lost 2 bases to trimming and J lost 5 bases; unmatched junction nucleotides: 7. The CDR3 loop spans 16 amino acids. The CDR3 protein is CASSLFLAGLTGELFF. The CDR3 nucleotides read TGTGCCAGCAGCTTATTTCTAGCGGGCCTTACCGGGGAGCTGTTTTTT.

The chain has TRBV7-9 and TRBJ2-1; D gene unclear. This CDR3 region has 16 residues. V was clipped by 1 base and J by 0 bases, with 10 bases between them. Germline lookup yields CDR1 SEHNR and CDR2 FQNEAQ (reference sequence). The CDR3 region is CASSLDGTNSYNEQFF. The CDR3 bases are TGTGCCAGCAGCTTAGATGGCACAAACTCCTACAATGAGCAGTTCTTC.

V and J are TRBV7-9 and TRBJ2-2, with D maybe TRBD1 (6 bases). The CDR3 covers 15 residues. Deletions cut 5 bases from V and 0 bases from J, with 10 bases between. Germline-derived CDR1 and CDR2 are SEHNR and FQNEAQ (reference sequence). This CDR3 is CASSQGTSNTGELFF. The CDR3 bases are TGTGCCAGCAGCCAGGGGACATCGAACACCGGGGAGCTGTTTTTT.

The rearrangement links TRBV27 to TRBJ2-2; D is possibly TRBD1 (6 bases). V shed 7 bases and J shed 4 bases, with 19 bases lying between them. The CDR3 is 16 residues long. Germline-derived CDR1 and CDR2 are MNHEY and SMNVEV (reference sequence). In nucleotides, the CDR3 is TGTGCCAGCAAGTATGGAAGCAGGGGAGCCACCGGGGAGCTGTTTTTT. It is translated as CASKYGSRGATGELFF.

The V gene is TRBV7-2, the J gene TRBJ1-2, with D possibly being TRBD1 (5 bases). Germline CDR1 and CDR2: SGHTA and FQGNSA. V was clipped by 4 bases and J by 0 bases, with 9 bases between them. The CDR3 totals 14 residues. The chain's CDR3 is CASSSHRTNYGYTF. The CDR3 DNA follows: TGTGCCAGCAGCTCCCACAGGACTAACTATGGCTACACCTTC.

The rearrangement uses TRBV19 and TRBJ2-1, with D tentatively TRBD1 (6 bases). Trimming shortened V by 3 bases and J by 5 bases, and 26 bases separated the two germline ends. Germline V gene sequence: CDR1 LNHDA, CDR2 SQIVND (reference sequence). The length of the CDR3 is 19 residues. The CDR3 DNA is TGTGCCAGTAGTATTTCTGGGGGCGTGAGGCTCCAAAAGCACAATGAGCAGTTCTTC. This encodes CASSISGGVRLQKHNEQFF.